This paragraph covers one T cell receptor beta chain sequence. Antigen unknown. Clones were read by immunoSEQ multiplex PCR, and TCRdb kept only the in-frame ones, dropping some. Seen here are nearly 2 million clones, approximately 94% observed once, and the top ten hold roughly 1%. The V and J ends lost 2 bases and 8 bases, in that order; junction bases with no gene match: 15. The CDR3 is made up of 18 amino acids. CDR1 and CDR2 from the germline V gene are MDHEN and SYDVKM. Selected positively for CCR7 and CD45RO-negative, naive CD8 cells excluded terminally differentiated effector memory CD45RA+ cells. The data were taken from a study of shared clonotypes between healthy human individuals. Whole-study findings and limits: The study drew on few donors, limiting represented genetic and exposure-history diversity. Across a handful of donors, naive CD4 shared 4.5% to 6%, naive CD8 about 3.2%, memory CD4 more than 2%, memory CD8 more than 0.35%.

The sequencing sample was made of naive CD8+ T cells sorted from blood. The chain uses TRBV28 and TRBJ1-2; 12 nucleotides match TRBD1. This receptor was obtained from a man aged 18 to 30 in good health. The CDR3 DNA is TGTGCCAGCAGTTTAAACCGGGACAGGGGGCGATCTCGGGGAGGCTACACCTTC. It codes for CASSLNRDRGRSRGGYTF.